This entry is about one T cell receptor beta chain. Produced via immunoSEQ multiplex PCR; TCRdb's table is partial and in-frame only. The sample shows about 70,000 clones, almost 98% of them seen only once. This entry comes from a study of technical replicates of blood from a handful of donors. The CDR3 sequence is 14 residues long. Per germline, CDR1 MNHNY and CDR2 SVGAGI (reference sequence). With V trimmed by 5 bases and J by 4 bases, 4 bases remained unmatched. The J gene is TRBJ1-5, the V gene TRBV6-6; 8 bases are a match to TRBD1. This clonotype originated in a human donor in good health. Material for sequencing was T cells isolated from PBMCs. The CDR3 protein is CASSDRDRNQPQHF. DNA for the CDR3: TGTGCCAGCAGTGACCGGGACAGGAATCAGCCCCAGCATTTT.